Listed here are 18 T cell receptor beta chains from one sample, sequenced in a study of human CD8 memory T cell subsets (dated by TCRdb to the early 2020s). A Human TCR Profiling Kit was used to prepare UMI-labeled 5' RACE TCRbeta libraries. TCRdb reprocessed the reads into one record per CDR3 protein sequence, lacking DNA. The sample table gives roughly 12,000 distinct CDR3 sequences. The ten top clones hold 12% to 15% of the sample. Sequences were obtained from CD8+ T cells from PBMCs. Receptors were obtained from a human donor in good health.

This sequence joins TRBV19 and TRBJ1-5; the TRBD1 assignment by TCRdb is unverifiable without DNA. Germline V gene data show CDR1 as LNHDA and CDR2 as SQIVND (reference sequence). The CDR3 covers 15 residues. CDR3 protein: CASSDPTGFDQPQHF.

The chain is built from TRBV2 and TRBJ2-3; TCRdb designates TRBD1, a call that cannot be tested without DNA. This CDR3 comprises 12 residues. The germline V gene has CDR1 SNHLY and CDR2 FYNNEI. The CDR3 protein is CASKPGKDTQYF.

This rearrangement joins TRBV20-1 to TRBJ2-7; the TCRdb D gene call, TRBD2, has no DNA to confirm it. This CDR3 comprises 15 residues. Germline loops: CDR1 DFQATT, CDR2 SNEGSKA (reference sequence). This CDR3 is CSAREMTSGLYEQYF.

This chain joins TRBV7-9 and TRBJ2-3; TCRdb outputs TRBD2, but without DNA this stays unchecked. The CDR3 totals 16 residues. The germline gives CDR1 SEHNR, CDR2 FQNEAQ (reference sequence). CDR3 sequence: CASSPRAGGDPDTQYF.

This clonotype registers medium-sized by frequency. J is TRBJ2-2 and V is TRBV7-9. CDR1 and CDR2 (germline): SEHNR, FQNEAQ (reference sequence). This CDR3 is 11 amino acids long. The CDR3 region is CASSPDGELFF.

The V call is TRBV27, the J call TRBJ2-1. Per germline, CDR1 MNHEY and CDR2 SMNVEV (reference sequence). This CDR3 has 15 residues. CDR3 loop: CASSLNGSPYNEQFF.

The genes are TRBV10-3 and TRBJ2-7; TCRdb selects TRBD1, and the lack of DNA leaves this call unchecked. Germline V gene lookup returns CDR1 ENHRY and CDR2 SYGVKD. This CDR3 has 15 residues. Here the CDR3 reads CAISEPGTGPYEQYF.

The chain has TRBV7-8 and TRBJ2-1; TCRdb returns TRBD1, unconfirmable since there is no DNA. Per the germline V gene, CDR1 is SGHVS and CDR2 is FQNEAQ. The CDR3 has 15 amino acids. This CDR3 reads CASSLYLQGEGEQFF.

Considering frequency, this clonotype is medium-sized. The V and J genes are TRBV29-1 and TRBJ1-2; the D call of TRBD1 rests on TCRdb alone, since no DNA is present to check it. Germline assignment: CDR1 SQVTM and CDR2 ANQGSEA. The CDR3 spans 15 residues. This CDR3 reads CSVEGRGGRRLGYTF.

This sequence joins TRBV11-1 and TRBJ1-3. The CDR3 has 15 amino acids. Germline-derived CDR1 and CDR2 are SGHAT and FQDESV (reference sequence). The CDR3 is CASSLEDSSGNTIYF.

The chain combines TRBV9 with TRBJ2-3; TCRdb reports TRBD2, a call that lacks DNA to check it against. Germline V gene lookup returns CDR1 SGDLS and CDR2 YYNGEE. The CDR3 sequence is 14 residues long. CDR3 in amino acids: CASSAWDYPDTQYF.

The CDR3 protein is CSVARFEEQYF. The chain couples TRBV20-1 to TRBJ2-7. CDR3 length equals 11 residues. Per the germline V gene, CDR1 is DFQATT and CDR2 is SNEGSKA (reference sequence).

V gene TRBV7-3 combines with J gene TRBJ2-1; TCRdb's D call, TRBD2, is unchecked because there is no DNA. The CDR3 totals 17 residues. Germline V gene data show CDR1 as SGHTA and CDR2 as FQGTGA. CDR3 protein: CASSDPLSGRPFNEQFF.

The CDR3 loop is CASSLWVVGASGSYEQYF. This sequence joins TRBV28 and TRBJ2-7; TCRdb gives TRBD2 as the D gene, but with no DNA this cannot be confirmed. Per the germline V gene, CDR1 is MDHEN and CDR2 is SYDVKM. The CDR3 has 18 amino acids.

The chain combines TRBV12-3 or TRBV12-4 with TRBJ1-6; TCRdb returns TRBD1, unconfirmable since there is no DNA. This CDR3 has 14 residues. The CDR3 spells CASSLDRWASPLHF.

This chain joins TRBV6-2 or TRBV6-3 and TRBJ2-7; the D call from TCRdb, TRBD2, cannot be confirmed without DNA. Germline V CDR1 and CDR2: MNHEY, SVGEGT. The CDR3 totals 14 residues. This CDR3 reads CASSQLAVGYEQYF.

This clonotype is medium-sized (0.01 to 0.1%) by frequency. The chain recombines TRBV18 with TRBJ2-1. Germline CDR1 and CDR2: KGHSH and LQKENI. This CDR3 comprises 13 residues. The CDR3 spells CASSPPVFDEQFF.

This chain links TRBV6-6 with TRBJ2-7; there is no DNA to check the TCRdb D call of TRBD1. The CDR3 loop spans 15 amino acids. Germline V gene data show CDR1 as MNHNY and CDR2 as SVGAGI (reference sequence). This CDR3 reads CASSYSVAGDYEQYF.